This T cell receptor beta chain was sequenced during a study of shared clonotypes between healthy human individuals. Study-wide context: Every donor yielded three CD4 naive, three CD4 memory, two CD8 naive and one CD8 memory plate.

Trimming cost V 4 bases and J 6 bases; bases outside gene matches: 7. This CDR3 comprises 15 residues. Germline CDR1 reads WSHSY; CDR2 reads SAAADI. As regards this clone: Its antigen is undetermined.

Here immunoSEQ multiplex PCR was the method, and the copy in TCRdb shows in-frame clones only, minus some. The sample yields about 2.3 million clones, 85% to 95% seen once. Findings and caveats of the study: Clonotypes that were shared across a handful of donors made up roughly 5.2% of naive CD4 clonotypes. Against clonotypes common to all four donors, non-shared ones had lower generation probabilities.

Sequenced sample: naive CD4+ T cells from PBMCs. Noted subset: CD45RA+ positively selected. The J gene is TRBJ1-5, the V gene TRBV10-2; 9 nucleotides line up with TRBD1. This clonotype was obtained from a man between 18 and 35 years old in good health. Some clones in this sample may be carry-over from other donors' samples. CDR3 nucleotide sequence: TGCGCCAGCAGTGTAACAGGGGGCGTTGGTCAGCCCCAGCATTTT. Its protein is CASSVTGGVGQPQHF.